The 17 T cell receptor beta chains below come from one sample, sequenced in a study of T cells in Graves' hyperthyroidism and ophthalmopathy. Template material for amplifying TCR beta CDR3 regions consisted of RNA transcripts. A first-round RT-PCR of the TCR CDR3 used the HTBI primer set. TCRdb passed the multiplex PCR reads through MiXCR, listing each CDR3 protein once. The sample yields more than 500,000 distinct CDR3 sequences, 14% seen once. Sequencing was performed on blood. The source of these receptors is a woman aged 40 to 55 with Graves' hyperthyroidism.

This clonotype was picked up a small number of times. CDR3 DNA: TGTGCCAGCTCACCATTTAGCGGGGCTGGCACAGATACGCAGTATTTT. It is translated as CASSPFSGAGTDTQYF. The chain has TRBV18 and TRBJ2-3; the match to TRBD2 covers 8 bases. Trimming took 2 bases from V and 1 from J; bases not matched to a gene: 5. Germline V CDR1 and CDR2: KGHSH, LQKENI. This CDR3 spans 16 amino acids.

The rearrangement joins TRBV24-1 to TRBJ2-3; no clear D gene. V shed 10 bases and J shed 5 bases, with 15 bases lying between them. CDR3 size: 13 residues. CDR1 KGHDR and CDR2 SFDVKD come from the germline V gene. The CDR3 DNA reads TGTGCCACGTCTCTGGGCGCCATAGATACGCAGTATTTT. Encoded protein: CATSLGAIDTQYF.

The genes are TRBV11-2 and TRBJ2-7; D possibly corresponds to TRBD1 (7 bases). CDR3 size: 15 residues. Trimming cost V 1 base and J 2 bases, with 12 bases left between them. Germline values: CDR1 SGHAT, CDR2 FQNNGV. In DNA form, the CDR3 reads TGTGCCAGCAGCTTAGGGTCAGGGGGGACCTACGAGCAGTACTTC. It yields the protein CASSLGSGGTYEQYF.

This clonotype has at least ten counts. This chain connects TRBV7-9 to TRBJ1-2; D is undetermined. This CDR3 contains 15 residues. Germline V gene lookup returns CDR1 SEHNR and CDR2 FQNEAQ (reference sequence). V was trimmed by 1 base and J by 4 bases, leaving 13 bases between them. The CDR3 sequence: CASSLVGRGFYGYTF. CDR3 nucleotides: TGTGCCAGCAGCTTAGTCGGGCGAGGGTTCTATGGCTACACCTTC.

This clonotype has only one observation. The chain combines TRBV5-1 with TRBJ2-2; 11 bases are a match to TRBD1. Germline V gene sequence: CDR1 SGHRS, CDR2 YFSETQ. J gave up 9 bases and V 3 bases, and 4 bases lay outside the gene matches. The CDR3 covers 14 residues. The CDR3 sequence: CASSWTGGERELFF. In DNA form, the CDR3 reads TGCGCCAGCAGCTGGACAGGGGGCGAAAGGGAGCTGTTTTTT.

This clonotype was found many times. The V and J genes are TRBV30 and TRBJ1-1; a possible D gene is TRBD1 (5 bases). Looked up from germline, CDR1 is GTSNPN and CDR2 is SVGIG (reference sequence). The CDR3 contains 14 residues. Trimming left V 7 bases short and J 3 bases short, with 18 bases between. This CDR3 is CASNRDPWDTEAFF. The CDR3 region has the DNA TGTGCCTCTAACCGGGACCCCTGGGACACTGAAGCTTTCTTT.

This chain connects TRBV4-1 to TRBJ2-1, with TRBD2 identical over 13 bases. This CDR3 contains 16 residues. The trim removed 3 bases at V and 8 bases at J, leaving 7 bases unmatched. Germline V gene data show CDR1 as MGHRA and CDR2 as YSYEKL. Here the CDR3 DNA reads TGCGCCAGCAGCCAGGAACCGGGACTAGCGGGACATGAGCAGTTCTTC. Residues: CASSQEPGLAGHEQFF.

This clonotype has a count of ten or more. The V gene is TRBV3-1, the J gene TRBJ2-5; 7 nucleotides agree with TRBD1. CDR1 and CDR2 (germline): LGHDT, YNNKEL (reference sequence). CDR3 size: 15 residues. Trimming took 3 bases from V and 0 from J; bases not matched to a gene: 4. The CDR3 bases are TGTGCCAGCAGCCAGCCAGGGGGAAACCAAGAGACCCAGTACTTC. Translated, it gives CASSQPGGNQETQYF.

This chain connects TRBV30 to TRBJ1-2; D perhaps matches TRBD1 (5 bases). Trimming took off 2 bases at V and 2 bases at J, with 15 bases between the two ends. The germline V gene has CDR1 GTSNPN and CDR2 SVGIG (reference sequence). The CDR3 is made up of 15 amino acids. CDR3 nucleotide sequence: TGTGCCTGGAGTTCTCCGCGGGGGAAGAACTATGGCTACACCTTC. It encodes CAWSSPRGKNYGYTF.

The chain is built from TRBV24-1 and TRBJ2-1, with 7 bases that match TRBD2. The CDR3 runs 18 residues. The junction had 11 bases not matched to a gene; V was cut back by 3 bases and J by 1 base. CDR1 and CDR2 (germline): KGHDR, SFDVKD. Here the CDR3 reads CATSDRTRLAVSYNEQFF. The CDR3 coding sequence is TGTGCCACCAGTGATCGCACTCGACTAGCCGTATCCTACAATGAGCAGTTCTTC.

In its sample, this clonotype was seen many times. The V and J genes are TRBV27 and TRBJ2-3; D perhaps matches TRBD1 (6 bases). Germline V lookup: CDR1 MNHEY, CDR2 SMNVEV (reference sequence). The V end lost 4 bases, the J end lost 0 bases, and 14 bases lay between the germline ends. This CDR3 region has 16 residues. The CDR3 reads CASSSIPGGSTDTQYF. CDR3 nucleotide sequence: TGTGCCAGCAGTTCGATTCCTGGGGGCAGCACAGATACGCAGTATTTT.

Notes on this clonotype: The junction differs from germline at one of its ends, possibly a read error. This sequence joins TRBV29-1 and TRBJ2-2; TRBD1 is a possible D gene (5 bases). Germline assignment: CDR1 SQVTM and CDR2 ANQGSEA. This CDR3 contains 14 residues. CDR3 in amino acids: CGVEGQGNTGELFF. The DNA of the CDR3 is TGCGGCGTTGAAGGGCAGGGGAACACCGGGGAGCTGTTTTTT.

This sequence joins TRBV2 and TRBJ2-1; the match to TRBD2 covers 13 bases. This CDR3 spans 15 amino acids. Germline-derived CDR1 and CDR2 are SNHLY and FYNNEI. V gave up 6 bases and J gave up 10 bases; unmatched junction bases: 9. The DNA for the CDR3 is TGTGCCAGCAGACCTACTAGCGGGAGGGCACAGGAGCAGTTCTTC. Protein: CASRPTSGRAQEQFF.

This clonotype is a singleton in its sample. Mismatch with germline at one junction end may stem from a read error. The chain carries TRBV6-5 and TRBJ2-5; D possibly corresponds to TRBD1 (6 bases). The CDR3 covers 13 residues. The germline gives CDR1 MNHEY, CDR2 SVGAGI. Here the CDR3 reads CASSYSGATSRNF. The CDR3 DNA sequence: TGTGCCAGCAGTTACTCGGGGGCTACTTCTAGGAACTTC.

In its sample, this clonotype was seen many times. The CDR3 sequence is CASSRRQAPTDTQYF. For the CDR3, the DNA is TGTGCCAGCAGTCGGCGACAGGCCCCCACAGATACGCAGTATTTT. V usage is TRBV28 and J usage is TRBJ2-3; a possible D gene is TRBD1 (6 bases). Trimming stripped 5 bases from V and 2 bases from J, with 14 bases between. The germline gives CDR1 MDHEN, CDR2 SYDVKM. The CDR3 consists of 15 residues.

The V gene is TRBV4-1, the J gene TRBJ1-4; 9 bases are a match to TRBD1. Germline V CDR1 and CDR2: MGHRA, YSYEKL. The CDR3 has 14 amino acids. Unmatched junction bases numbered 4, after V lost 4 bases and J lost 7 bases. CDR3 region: CASSPGQGVEKLFF. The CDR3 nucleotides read TGCGCCAGCAGCCCGGGACAGGGCGTTGAAAAACTGTTTTTT.

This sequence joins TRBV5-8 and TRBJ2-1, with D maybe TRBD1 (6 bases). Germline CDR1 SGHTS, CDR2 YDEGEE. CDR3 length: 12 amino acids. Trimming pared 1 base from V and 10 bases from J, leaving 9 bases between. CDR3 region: CASSLYGQEQFF. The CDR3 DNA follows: TGTGCCAGCAGCTTGTATGGACAGGAGCAGTTCTTC.